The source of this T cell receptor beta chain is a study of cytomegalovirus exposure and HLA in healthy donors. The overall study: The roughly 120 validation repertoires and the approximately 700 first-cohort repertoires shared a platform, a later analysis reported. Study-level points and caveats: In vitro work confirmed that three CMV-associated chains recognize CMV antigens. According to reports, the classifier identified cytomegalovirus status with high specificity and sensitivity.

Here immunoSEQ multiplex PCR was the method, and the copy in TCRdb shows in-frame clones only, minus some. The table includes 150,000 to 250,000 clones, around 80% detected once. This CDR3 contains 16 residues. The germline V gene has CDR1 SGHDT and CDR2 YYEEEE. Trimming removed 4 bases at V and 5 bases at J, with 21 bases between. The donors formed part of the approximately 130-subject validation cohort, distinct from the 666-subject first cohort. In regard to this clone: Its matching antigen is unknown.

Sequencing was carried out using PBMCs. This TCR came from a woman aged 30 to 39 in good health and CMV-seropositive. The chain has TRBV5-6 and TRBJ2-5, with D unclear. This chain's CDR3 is CASSDIVTAARETQYF. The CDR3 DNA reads TGTGCCAGCAGCGATATAGTGACGGCGGCCCGGGAGACCCAGTACTTC.